This T cell receptor beta chain was identified during a study of regulatory T cells in long-lasting Graves disease. Investigators prepared the TCR beta libraries by applying iRepertoire HTBI primers and Arm-PCR of CDR3 regions. MiXCR, applied by TCRdb to the multiplex PCR reads, yields one record per CDR3 protein. The repertoire holds 350,000 to 500,000 distinct CDR3 sequences, with under 25% as singletons. Indicated time point: persistent/refractory GD, antithyroid drugs over 5 years with positive TRAb. PBMCs were the source of the RNA used for TCR sequencing. The germline V gene encodes CDR1 DFQATT and CDR2 SNEGSKA (reference sequence). V lost 3 bases and J lost 1, with 9 bases in between. The CDR3 runs 13 residues.

The sample here was peripheral blood mononuclear cells (PBMCs), taken when the disease was refractory, from a patient treated with antithyroid drugs. This chain links TRBV20-1 with TRBJ1-1; unclear D gene. This TCR was recovered from a female donor with Graves disease. The CDR3 is CSARGRENTEAFF. CDR3 bases: TGCAGTGCTAGGGGGAGAGAGAACACTGAAGCTTTCTTT.